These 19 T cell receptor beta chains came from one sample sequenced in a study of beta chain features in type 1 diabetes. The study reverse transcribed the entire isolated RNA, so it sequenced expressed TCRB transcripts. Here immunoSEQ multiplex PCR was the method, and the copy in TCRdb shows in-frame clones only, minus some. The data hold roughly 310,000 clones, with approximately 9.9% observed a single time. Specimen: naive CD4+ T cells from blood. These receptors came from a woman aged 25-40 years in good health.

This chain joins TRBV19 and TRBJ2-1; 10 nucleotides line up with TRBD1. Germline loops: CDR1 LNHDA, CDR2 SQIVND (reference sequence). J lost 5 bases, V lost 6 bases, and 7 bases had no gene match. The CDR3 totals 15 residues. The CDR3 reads CASSDRDRGNNEQFF. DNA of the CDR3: TGTGCCAGTAGCGACAGGGACAGGGGAAACAATGAGCAGTTCTTC.

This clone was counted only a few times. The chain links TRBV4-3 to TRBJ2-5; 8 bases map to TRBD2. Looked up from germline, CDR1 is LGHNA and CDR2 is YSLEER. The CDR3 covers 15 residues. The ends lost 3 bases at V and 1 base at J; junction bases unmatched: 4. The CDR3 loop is CASSQILAVQETQYF. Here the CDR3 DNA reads TGCGCCAGCAGCCAGATACTAGCGGTCCAAGAGACCCAGTACTTC.

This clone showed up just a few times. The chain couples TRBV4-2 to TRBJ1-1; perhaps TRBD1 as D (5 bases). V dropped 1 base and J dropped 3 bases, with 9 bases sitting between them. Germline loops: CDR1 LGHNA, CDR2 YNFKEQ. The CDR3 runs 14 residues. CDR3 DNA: TGTGCCAGCAGCCAAGGAGGGGACTACACTGAAGCTTTCTTT. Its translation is CASSQGGDYTEAFF.

This CDR3 reads CAWNPGTEAFF. CDR3 DNA: TGTGCCTGGAACCCCGGGACTGAAGCTTTCTTT. The rearrangement joins TRBV30 to TRBJ1-1; no firm D call. This CDR3 is 11 amino acids long. Germline V gene sequence: CDR1 GTSNPN, CDR2 SVGIG (reference sequence). Trimming pared 4 bases from V and 5 bases from J, leaving 8 bases between.

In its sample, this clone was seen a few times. The CDR3 sequence: CASSLGGTGNTDTQYF. The CDR3 bases are TGTGCCAGCAGCTTGGGCGGGACAGGGAACACAGATACGCAGTATTTT. The rearrangement uses TRBV5-4 and TRBJ2-3; 9 bases are shared with TRBD1. This CDR3 comprises 16 residues. The J segment lost 2 bases and the V segment lost 0 bases, leaving 4 bases of the junction unmatched. The germline V gene encodes CDR1 SGHNT and CDR2 YYREEE (reference sequence).

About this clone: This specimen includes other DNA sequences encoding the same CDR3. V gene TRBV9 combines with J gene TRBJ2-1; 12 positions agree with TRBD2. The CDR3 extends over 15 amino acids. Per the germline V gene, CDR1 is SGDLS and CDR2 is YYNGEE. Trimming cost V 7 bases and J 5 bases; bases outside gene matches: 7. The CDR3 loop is CASSPRTSGNNEQFF. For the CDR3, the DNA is TGTGCCAGCTCACCCAGGACTAGCGGGAACAATGAGCAGTTCTTC.

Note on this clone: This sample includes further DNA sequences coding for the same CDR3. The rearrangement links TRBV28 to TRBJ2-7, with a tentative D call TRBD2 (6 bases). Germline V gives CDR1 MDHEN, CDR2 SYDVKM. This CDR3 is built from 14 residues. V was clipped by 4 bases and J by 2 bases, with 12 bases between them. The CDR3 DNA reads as TGTGCCAGCAGTTCCGGGACGGGAGCCTACGAGCAGTACTTC. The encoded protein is CASSSGTGAYEQYF.

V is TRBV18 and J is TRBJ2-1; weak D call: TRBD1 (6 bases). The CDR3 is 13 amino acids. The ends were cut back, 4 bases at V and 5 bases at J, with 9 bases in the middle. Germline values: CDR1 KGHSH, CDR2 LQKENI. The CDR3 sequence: CASSRTANNEQFF. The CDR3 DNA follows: TGTGCCAGCTCACGGACAGCAAACAATGAGCAGTTCTTC.

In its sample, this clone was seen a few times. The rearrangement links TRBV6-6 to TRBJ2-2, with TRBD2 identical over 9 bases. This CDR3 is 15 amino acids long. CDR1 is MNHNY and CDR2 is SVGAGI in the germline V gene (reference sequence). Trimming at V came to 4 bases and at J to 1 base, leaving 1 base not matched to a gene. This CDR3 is CASSSTSGNTGELFF. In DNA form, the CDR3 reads TGTGCCAGCAGTTCGACTAGCGGGAACACCGGGGAGCTGTTTTTT.

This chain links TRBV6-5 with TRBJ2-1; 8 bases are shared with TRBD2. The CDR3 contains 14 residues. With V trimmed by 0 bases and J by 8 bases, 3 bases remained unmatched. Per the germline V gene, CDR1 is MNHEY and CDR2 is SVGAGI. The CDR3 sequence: CASSYSETSDEQFF. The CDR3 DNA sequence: TGTGCCAGCAGTTACTCGGAGACTAGCGATGAGCAGTTCTTC.

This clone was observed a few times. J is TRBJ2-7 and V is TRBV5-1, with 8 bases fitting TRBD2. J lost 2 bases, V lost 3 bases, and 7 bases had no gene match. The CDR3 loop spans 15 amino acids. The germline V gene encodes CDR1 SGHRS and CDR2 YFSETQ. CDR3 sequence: CASSSLAGTTYEQYF. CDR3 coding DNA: TGCGCCAGCAGCTCGTTAGCGGGAACTACCTACGAGCAGTACTTC.

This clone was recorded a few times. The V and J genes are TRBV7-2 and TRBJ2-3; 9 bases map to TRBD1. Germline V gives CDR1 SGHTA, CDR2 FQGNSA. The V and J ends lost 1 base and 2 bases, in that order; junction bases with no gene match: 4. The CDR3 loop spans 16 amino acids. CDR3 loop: CASSLVGTGYTDTQYF. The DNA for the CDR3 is TGTGCCAGCAGCTTAGTCGGGACAGGGTACACAGATACGCAGTATTTT.

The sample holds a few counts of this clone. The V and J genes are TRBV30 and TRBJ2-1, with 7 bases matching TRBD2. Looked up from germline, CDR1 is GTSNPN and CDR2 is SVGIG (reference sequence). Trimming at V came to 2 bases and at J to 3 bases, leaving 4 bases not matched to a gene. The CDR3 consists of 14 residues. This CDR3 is CAWSRRDYYNEQFF. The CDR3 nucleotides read TGTGCCTGGAGTAGACGGGACTACTACAATGAGCAGTTCTTC.

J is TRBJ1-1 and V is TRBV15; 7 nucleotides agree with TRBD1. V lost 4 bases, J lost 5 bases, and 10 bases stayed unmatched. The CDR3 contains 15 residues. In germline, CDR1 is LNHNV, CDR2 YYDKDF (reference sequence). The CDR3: CATSTRTGVGTEAFF. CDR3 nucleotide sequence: TGTGCCACCAGCACCAGAACAGGGGTCGGTACTGAAGCTTTCTTT.

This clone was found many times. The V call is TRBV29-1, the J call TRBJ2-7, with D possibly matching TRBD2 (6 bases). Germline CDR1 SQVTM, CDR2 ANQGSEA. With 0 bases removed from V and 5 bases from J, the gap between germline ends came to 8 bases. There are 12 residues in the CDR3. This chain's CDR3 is CSVEDAGNEQYF. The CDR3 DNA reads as TGCAGCGTTGAAGATGCGGGGAACGAGCAGTACTTC.

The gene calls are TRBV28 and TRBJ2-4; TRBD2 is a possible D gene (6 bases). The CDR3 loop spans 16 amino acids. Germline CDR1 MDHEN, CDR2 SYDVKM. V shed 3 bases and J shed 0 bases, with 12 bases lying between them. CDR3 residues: CASSLWGVRAKNIQYF. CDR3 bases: TGTGCCAGCAGTTTGTGGGGGGTCCGAGCCAAAAACATTCAGTACTTC.

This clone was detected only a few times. The CDR3 sequence: CASSPMSGAGSEQYF. Here the CDR3 DNA reads TGCGCCAGCAGCCCTATGAGTGGAGCGGGCTCCGAGCAGTACTTC. The chain is built from TRBV5-1 and TRBJ2-7; TRBD2 might be the D (6 bases). Per the germline V gene, CDR1 is SGHRS and CDR2 is YFSETQ. The CDR3 loop spans 15 amino acids. V was shortened by 4 bases and J by 6 bases, with 20 bases between the two germline ends.

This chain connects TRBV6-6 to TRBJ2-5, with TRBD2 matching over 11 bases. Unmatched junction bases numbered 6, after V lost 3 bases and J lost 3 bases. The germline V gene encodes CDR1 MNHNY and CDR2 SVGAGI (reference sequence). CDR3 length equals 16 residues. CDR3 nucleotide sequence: TGTGCCAGCAGTTATTTTGGGACTAGCGGAGAAGAGACCCAGTACTTC. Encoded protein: CASSYFGTSGEETQYF.

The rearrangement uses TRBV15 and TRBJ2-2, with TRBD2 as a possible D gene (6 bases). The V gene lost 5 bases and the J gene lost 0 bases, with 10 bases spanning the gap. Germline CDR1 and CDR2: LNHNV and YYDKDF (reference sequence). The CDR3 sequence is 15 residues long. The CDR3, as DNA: TGTGCCACCAGCGCTCTAGCGACGAACACCGGGGAGCTGTTTTTT. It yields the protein CATSALATNTGELFF.